This T cell receptor (beta chain) was observed in a study of human T cells and chemical hapten exposure. Study-wide background: Upper-back patches of 0.01% DPC were read at 6 days. Whole-study findings and limits: Alopecia affected the donors, so their immune response may differ from healthy people's. Among expanded TCRs, significantly more large CDR3 similarity clusters formed than among controls. Following DPC sensitization, TCRs present above 1 in 1000 frequency showed no change.

Noted time point: pre-sensitization, week 0. Noted treatment: therapeutic diphenylcyclopropenone sensitization with weekly scalp DPC. The CDR3 sequence is 16 residues long. Germline CDR1 is MGHRA and CDR2 is YSYEKL. The ends were cut back, 4 bases at V and 0 bases at J, with 13 bases in the middle. From the RACE reads, TCRdb called clonotypes with MiXCR, one entry per CDR3 protein. The sample has approximately 100,000 distinct CDR3 sequences, 9.6% seen once. This clonotype has a count of ten or more. Antigen: not known. Specimen: whole blood, collected in connection with sensitization to the hapten diphenylcyclopropenone (DPC). The clonotype comes from a woman aged 40 to 50 with alopecia areata. Some clones in this sample may be carry-over from other donors' samples. The chain couples TRBV4-1 to TRBJ2-1; possibly TRBD1 for D (5 bases). The CDR3 DNA reads as TGCGCCAGCAGCCCCCTAGGGGTCAGCTCCTACAATGAGCAGTTCTTC. Translating it yields CASSPLGVSSYNEQFF.